This T cell receptor beta chain was sequenced during a study of Ad26.COV2.S vaccination and SARS-CoV-2 variants. The wider study: Intramuscularly, Ad26.COV2.S was given either once or twice, 56 days apart.

Here immunoSEQ multiplex PCR was the method, and the copy in TCRdb shows in-frame clones only, minus some. This sample has 380,000 or so clones, with approximately 90% found just once. Findings and limits, study-wide: Possible underestimation of total T cell responses by the TCR breadth and depth analyses was noted.

Treatment reported: 15 to 20 received Ad26.COV2.S at low or high dose, single or two shots; about five received placebo; per-sample allocation not given. Sampling took place 63 days after the first vaccine or placebo injection. V dropped 5 bases and J dropped 3; count of bases not matched to a gene: 6. Looked up from germline, CDR1 is SGHTA and CDR2 is FQGNSA. The CDR3 has 16 residues. The table lists this clone with a few counts. The antigen remains unidentified. The sample consisted of peripheral blood, taken in a trial of Ad26.COV2.S vaccine versus placebo. The gene calls are TRBV7-2 and TRBJ2-1; 11 bases agree with TRBD1. This receptor was taken from a person aged 18-60 years who received the Ad26.COV2.S COVID-19 vaccine or a placebo. The CDR3 DNA is TGTGCCAGCAGCCCCCGGGGACAGGGGGTCTACAATGAGCAGTTCTTC. It encodes CASSPRGQGVYNEQFF.